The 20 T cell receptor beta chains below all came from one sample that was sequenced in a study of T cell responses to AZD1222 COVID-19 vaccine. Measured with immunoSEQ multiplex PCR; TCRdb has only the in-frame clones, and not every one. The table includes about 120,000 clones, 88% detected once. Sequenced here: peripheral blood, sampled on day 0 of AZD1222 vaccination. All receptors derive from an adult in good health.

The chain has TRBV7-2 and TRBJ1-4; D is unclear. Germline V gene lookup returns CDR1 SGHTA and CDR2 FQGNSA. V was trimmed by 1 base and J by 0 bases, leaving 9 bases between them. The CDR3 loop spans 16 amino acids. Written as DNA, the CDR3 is TGTGCCAGCAGCTTAGGGACGGTTGCAACTAATGAAAAACTGTTTTTT. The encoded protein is CASSLGTVATNEKLFF.

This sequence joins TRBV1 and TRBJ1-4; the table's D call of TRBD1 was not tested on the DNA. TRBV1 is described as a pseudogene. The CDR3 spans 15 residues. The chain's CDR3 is CTGTGGRETNEKLFF. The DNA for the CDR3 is TGCACCGGAACAGGGGGTCGGGAAACTAATGAAAAACTGTTTTTT.

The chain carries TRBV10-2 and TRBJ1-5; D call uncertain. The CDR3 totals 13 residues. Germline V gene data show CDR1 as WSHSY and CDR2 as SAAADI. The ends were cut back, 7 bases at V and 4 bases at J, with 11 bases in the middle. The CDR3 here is CASMGGVNQPQHF. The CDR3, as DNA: TGCGCCAGCATGGGCGGGGTGAATCAGCCCCAGCATTTT.

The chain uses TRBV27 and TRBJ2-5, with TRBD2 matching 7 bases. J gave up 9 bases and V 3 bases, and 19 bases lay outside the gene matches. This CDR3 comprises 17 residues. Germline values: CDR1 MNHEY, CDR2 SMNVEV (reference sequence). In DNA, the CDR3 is TGTGCCAGCAGTTTCCGGGTCTTGGCGGGGGAGCCTCTGGCCCAGTACTTC. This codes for CASSFRVLAGEPLAQYF.

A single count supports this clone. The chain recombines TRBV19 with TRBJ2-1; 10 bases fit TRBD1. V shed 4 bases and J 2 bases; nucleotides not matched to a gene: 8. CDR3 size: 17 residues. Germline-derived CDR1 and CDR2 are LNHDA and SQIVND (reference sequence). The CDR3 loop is CASSTPGTGAPYNEQFF. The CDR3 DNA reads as TGTGCCAGTAGTACCCCCGGGACAGGGGCCCCCTACAATGAGCAGTTCTTC. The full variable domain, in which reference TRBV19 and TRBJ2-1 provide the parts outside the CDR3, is DGGITQSPKYLFRKEGQNVTLSCEQNLNHDAMYWYRQDPGQGLRLIYYSQIVNDFQKGDIAEGYSVSREKKESFPLTVTSAQKNPTAFYLCASSTPGTGAPYNEQFFGPGTRLTVL.

CDR3 nucleotides: TGTGCCAGCAGTGACCCCCAGAGACAGTTTTCACCCCTCCACTTT. This codes for CASSDPQRQFSPLHF. V usage is TRBV25-1 and J usage is TRBJ1-6, with D possibly TRBD1 on 5 matching bases. The CDR3 has 15 amino acids. V lost 3 bases and J 9 bases, leaving 15 bases between the germline ends. The germline CDR1 and CDR2 sequences are MGHDK and SYGVNS.

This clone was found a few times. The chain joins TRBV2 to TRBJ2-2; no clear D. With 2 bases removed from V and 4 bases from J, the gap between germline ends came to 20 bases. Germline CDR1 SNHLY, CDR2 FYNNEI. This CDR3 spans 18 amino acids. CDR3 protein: CASSETPGDVGPTGELFF. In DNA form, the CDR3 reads TGTGCCAGCAGTGAAACGCCTGGGGATGTAGGGCCCACCGGGGAGCTGTTTTTT.

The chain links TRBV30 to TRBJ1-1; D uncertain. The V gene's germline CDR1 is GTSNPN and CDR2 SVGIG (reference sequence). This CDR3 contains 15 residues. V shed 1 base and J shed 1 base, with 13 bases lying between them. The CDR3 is CAWSGLQEWNTEAFF. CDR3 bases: TGTGCCTGGAGTGGACTCCAAGAATGGAACACTGAAGCTTTCTTT.

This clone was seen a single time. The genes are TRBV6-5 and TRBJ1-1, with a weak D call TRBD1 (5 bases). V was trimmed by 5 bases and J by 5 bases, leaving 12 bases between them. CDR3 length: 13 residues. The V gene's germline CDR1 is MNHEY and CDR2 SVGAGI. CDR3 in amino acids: CASSMTGGTEAFF. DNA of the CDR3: TGTGCCAGCAGTATGACCGGGGGAACTGAAGCTTTCTTT.

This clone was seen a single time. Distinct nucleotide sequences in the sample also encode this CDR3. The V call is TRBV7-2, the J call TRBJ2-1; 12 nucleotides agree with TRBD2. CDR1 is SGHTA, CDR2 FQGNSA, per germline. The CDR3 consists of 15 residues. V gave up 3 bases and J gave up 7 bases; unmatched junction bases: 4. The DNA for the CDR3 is TGTGCCAGCAGCTTGACTAGCGGGAGACATAATGAGCAGTTCTTC. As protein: CASSLTSGRHNEQFF.

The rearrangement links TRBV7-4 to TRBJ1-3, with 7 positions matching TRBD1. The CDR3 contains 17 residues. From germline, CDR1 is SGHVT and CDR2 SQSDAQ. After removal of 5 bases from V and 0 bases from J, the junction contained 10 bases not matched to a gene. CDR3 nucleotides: TGTGCCAGCAGCCCCCGAGAGACAGGGTGCTCTGGAAACACCATATATTTT. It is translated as CASSPRETGCSGNTIYF.

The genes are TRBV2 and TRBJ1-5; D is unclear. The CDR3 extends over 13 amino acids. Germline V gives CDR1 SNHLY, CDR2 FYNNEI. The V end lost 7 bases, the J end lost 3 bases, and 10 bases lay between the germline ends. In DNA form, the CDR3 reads TGTGCCAGCACGGCGCAAACCAATCAGCCCCAGCATTTT. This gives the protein CASTAQTNQPQHF.

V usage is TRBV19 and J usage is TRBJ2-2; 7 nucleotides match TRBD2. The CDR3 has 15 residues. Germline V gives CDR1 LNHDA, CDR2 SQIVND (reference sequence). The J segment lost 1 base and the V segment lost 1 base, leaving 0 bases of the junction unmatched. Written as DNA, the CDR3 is TGTGCCAGTAGTATAGCGGGAGGGAACACCGGGGAGCTGTTTTTT. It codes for CASSIAGGNTGELFF.

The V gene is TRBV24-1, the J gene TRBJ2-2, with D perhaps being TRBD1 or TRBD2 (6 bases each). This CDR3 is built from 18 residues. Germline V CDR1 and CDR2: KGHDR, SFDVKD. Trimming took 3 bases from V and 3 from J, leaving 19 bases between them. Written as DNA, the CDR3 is TGTGCCACCAGTGATCACCCGGGGGCGGCAATGGACACCGGGGAGCTGTTTTTT. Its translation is CATSDHPGAAMDTGELFF.

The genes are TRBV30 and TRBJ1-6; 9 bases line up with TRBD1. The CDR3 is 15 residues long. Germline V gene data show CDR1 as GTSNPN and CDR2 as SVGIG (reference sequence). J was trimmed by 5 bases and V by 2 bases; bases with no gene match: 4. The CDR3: CAWSKRDRDNSPLHF. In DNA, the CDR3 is TGTGCCTGGAGTAAGCGGGACAGGGATAATTCACCCCTCCACTTT.

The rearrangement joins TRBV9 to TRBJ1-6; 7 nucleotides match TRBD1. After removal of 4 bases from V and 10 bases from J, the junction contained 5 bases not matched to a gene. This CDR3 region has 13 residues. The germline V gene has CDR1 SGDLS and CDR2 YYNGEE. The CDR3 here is CASSITGESPLHF. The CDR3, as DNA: TGTGCCAGCAGCATCACAGGGGAATCACCCCTCCACTTT. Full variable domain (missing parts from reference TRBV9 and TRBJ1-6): DSGVTQTPKHLITATGQRVTLRCSPRSGDLSVYWYQQSLDQGLQFLIQYYNGEERAKGNILERFSAQQFPDLHSELNLSSLELGDSALYFCASSITGESPLHFGNGTRLTVT.

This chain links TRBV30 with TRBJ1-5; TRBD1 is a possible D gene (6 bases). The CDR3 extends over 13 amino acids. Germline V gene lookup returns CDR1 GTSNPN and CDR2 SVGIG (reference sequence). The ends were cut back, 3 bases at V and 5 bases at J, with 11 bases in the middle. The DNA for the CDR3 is TGTGCCTGGAGCAAGCAGGGGTATCAGCCCCAGCATTTT. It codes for CAWSKQGYQPQHF.

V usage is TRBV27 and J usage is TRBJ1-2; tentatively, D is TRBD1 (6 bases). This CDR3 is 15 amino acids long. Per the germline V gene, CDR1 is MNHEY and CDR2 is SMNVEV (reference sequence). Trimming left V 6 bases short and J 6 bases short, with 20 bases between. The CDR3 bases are TGTGCCAGCAGAGCCAGGGGACATCCTGGGGATGGCTACACCTTC. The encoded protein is CASRARGHPGDGYTF.

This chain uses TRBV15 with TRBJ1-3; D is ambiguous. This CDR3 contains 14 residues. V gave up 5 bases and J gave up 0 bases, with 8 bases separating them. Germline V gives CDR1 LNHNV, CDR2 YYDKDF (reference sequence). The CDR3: CATSGLSSGNTIYF. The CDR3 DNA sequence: TGTGCCACCAGCGGGCTGTCCTCTGGAAACACCATATATTTT.

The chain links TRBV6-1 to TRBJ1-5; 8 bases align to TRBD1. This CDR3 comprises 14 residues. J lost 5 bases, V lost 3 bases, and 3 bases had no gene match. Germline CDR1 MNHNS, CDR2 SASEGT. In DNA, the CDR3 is TGTGCCAGCAGTGAGGGACAGGAGTATCAGCCCCAGCATTTT. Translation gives CASSEGQEYQPQHF.